The 25 T cell receptor beta chains in this list originate from one sample, sequenced in a study of T-cell reconstitution after alpha-beta-depleted transplantation in children. This sample's TCRbeta library carried unique molecular identifier barcodes. TCRdb reprocessed the PCR reads with MiXCR, giving one entry per CDR3 protein. The sample yields 900,000 or so distinct CDR3 sequences, 16% seen once. The source material was PBMCs, mostly from graft donor cells, sampled 360 days after TCRalphabeta/CD19-depleted stem cell transplant. These receptors were obtained from a male patient younger than 18 who had a stem cell transplant for acute lymphoblastic leukemia, so the T cells may come from the graft donor.

This clonotype was found a few times. The chain couples TRBV24-1 to TRBJ2-7; 8 nucleotides line up with TRBD1. Germline trimming cut 3 bases from V and 0 bases from J; bases unmatched to any gene: 3. CDR3 length equals 15 residues. Germline V lookup: CDR1 KGHDR, CDR2 SFDVKD. CDR3 DNA sequence: TGTGCCACCAGTGATCCGACAGGGGTCTCCTACGAGCAGTACTTC. This encodes CATSDPTGVSYEQYF.

This chain joins TRBV2 and TRBJ2-1; 8 bases match TRBD2. The length of the CDR3 is 15 residues. The trim removed 6 bases at V and 12 bases at J, leaving 16 bases unmatched. Germline CDR1 and CDR2: SNHLY and FYNNEI. The CDR3, as DNA: TGTGCCAGCAGCCTTACTAGCGGTACGATTAAGGGGCAGTTCTTC. This encodes CASSLTSGTIKGQFF.

In its sample, this clonotype was seen many times. The CDR3 loop is CASSDGTSGRMDEQFF. The DNA for the CDR3 is TGCGCCAGCAGCGACGGGACTAGCGGGAGAATGGATGAGCAGTTCTTC. This chain links TRBV10-1 with TRBJ2-1; 14 bases agree with TRBD2. The CDR3 covers 16 residues. Germline V CDR1 and CDR2: WNHNN, SYGVQD (reference sequence). The trim removed 6 bases at V and 8 bases at J, leaving 9 bases unmatched.

The V gene is TRBV21-1, the J gene TRBJ2-7. TRBV21-1 constitutes a pseudogene. The CDR3 length is 16 residues. Here the CDR3 reads CASSVSKKAEPYEQYF. The CDR3 DNA reads TGTGCCAGCAGCGTAAGTAAGAAGGCGGAGCCCTACGAGCAGTACTTC.

CDR3 sequence reads: CASSLAGNHEQYF. CDR3 bases: TGTGCCAGCAGCTTAGCAGGGAACCACGAGCAGTACTTC. The chain is built from TRBV7-9 and TRBJ2-7; no reliable D call. Per germline, CDR1 SEHNR and CDR2 FQNEAQ (reference sequence). The ends were cut back, 0 bases at V and 5 bases at J, with 8 bases in the middle. There are 13 residues in the CDR3. Filled out from reference TRBV7-9 and TRBJ2-7, the complete variable domain reads DTGVSQNPRHKITKRGQNVTFRCDPISEHNRLYWYRQTLGQGPEFLTYFQNEAQLEKSRLLSDRFSAERPKGSFSTLEIQRTEQGDSAMYLCASSLAGNHEQYFGPGTRLTVT.

In this sample, this clonotype turned up many times. This sequence joins TRBV15 and TRBJ2-7; TRBD1 matches at 8 bases. Germline lookup yields CDR1 LNHNV and CDR2 YYDKDF (reference sequence). This CDR3 has 14 residues. Trimming removed 3 bases from V and 4 bases from J; junction bases left unmatched: 5. CDR3 nucleotide sequence: TGTGCCACCAGCAGCAGGGGGCGAGGGTACGAGCAGTACTTC. As protein: CATSSRGRGYEQYF.

This clonotype was detected many times. V is TRBV5-1 and J is TRBJ2-1; D might be TRBD2 (6 bases). Trimming stripped 0 bases from V and 2 bases from J, with 6 bases between. CDR1 and CDR2 from the germline V gene are SGHRS and YFSETQ. The CDR3 runs to 14 residues. The CDR3 nucleotides read TGCGCCAGCAGCTTGGGGACTACCTACAATGAGCAGTTCTTC. It is translated as CASSLGTTYNEQFF. Drawing the rest from reference TRBV5-1 and TRBJ2-1, the complete variable domain is KAGVTQTPRYLIKTRGQQVTLSCSPISGHRSVSWYQQTPGQGLQFLFEYFSETQRNKGNFPGRFSGRQFSNSRSEMNVSTLELGDSALYLCASSLGTTYNEQFFGPGTRLTVL.

J is TRBJ2-7 and V is TRBV20-1; 15 bases map to TRBD2. The ends lost 6 bases at V and 3 bases at J; junction bases unmatched: 15. Germline V CDR1 and CDR2: DFQATT, SNEGSKA (reference sequence). The CDR3 runs 18 residues. CDR3 sequence: CSAPLGLAGGRRFYEQYF. As DNA, the CDR3 is TGCAGTGCCCCCCTGGGACTAGCGGGAGGACGAAGGTTCTACGAGCAGTACTTC.

The rearrangement joins TRBV20-1 to TRBJ2-7, with a weak D call TRBD1 (5 bases). V lost 1 base, J lost 7 bases, and 14 bases lay in between. The CDR3 has 13 residues. CDR1 is DFQATT, CDR2 SNEGSKA, per germline (reference sequence). Written as DNA, the CDR3 is TGCAGTGCTAGAGGTACAGGTTTGAGGGAGCAGTACTTC. It is translated as CSARGTGLREQYF.

About this clonotype: Since a much larger clone is just one base distant, this may be a read error. The genes are TRBV5-1 and TRBJ2-2; D is possibly TRBD2 (5 bases). This CDR3 region has 15 residues. Germline CDR1 is SGHRS and CDR2 is YFSETQ. The CDR3 sequence is CASSLSLRNTGEPFF. CDR3 nucleotide sequence: TGCGCCAGCAGCTTGAGTCTGCGGAACACCGGGGAGCCGTTTTTT.

The chain employs TRBV12-3 or TRBV12-4 and TRBJ2-1; 8 nucleotides line up with TRBD2. CDR3 size: 16 residues. After removal of 1 base from V and 8 bases from J, the junction contained 10 bases not matched to a gene. The CDR3: CASSLEIVGLAHEQFF. The CDR3 region has the DNA TGTGCCAGCAGTTTAGAGATCGTTGGACTAGCACATGAGCAGTTCTTC.

This sequence joins TRBV20-1 and TRBJ2-1; D gene uncertain. This CDR3 region has 16 residues. Trimming cost V 4 bases and J 0 bases, with 16 bases left between them. CDR1 DFQATT and CDR2 SNEGSKA come from the germline V gene (reference sequence). The CDR3, as DNA: TGCAGTGCTATCCCTTTCCGCGCGGACTCCTACAATGAGCAGTTCTTC. The encoded protein is CSAIPFRADSYNEQFF.

This chain uses TRBV11-2 with TRBJ2-7, with 14 bases fitting TRBD2. Germline V gene sequence: CDR1 SGHAT, CDR2 FQNNGV. J gave up 1 base and V 5 bases, and 13 bases lay outside the gene matches. The CDR3 spans 19 residues. CDR3 in DNA: TGTGCCAGCAGCCGTGACCGAAGACTAGCGGGAGGGGAGTCCTACGAGCAGTACTTC. Protein sequence: CASSRDRRLAGGESYEQYF.

This clonotype was counted ten times or more. The chain uses TRBV5-1 and TRBJ2-1, with 13 positions matching TRBD2. The V segment lost 1 base and the J segment 5 bases; nucleotides outside the gene matches: 3. The CDR3 contains 16 residues. CDR1 and CDR2 (germline): SGHRS, YFSETQ. The CDR3 sequence is CASSLWTSGSHNEQFF. CDR3 DNA: TGCGCCAGCAGCTTGTGGACTAGCGGGAGCCACAATGAGCAGTTCTTC.

This chain uses TRBV5-1 with TRBJ2-3; TRBD2 aligns across 9 bases. The CDR3 runs to 17 residues. In germline, CDR1 is SGHRS, CDR2 YFSETQ. V lost 6 bases, J lost 0 bases, and 11 bases stayed unmatched. In nucleotides, the CDR3 is TGCGCCAGCAACCCCCGGGGACTAGCAACTAGCACAGATACGCAGTATTTT. It specifies CASNPRGLATSTDTQYF.

Only a few counts were recorded for this clonotype. This chain uses TRBV7-9 with TRBJ2-1, with TRBD1 matching 12 bases. In germline, CDR1 is SEHNR, CDR2 FQNEAQ (reference sequence). The CDR3 consists of 15 residues. V dropped 4 bases and J dropped 6; count of bases not matched to a gene: 4. This CDR3 is CASSSRDRGRNEQFF. DNA of the CDR3: TGTGCCAGCAGCTCCCGGGACAGGGGGCGCAATGAGCAGTTCTTC.

The V call is TRBV5-4, the J call TRBJ2-2, with 8 bases fitting TRBD2. This CDR3 has 16 residues. Losses at the gene ends were 0 bases for V and 1 base for J; bases not matched to a gene: 2. Germline V CDR1 and CDR2: SGHNT, YYREEE (reference sequence). CDR3 loop: CASSLVGRGNTGELFF. As DNA, the CDR3 is TGTGCCAGCAGCTTGGTCGGGAGGGGGAACACCGGGGAGCTGTTTTTT.

V usage is TRBV27 and J usage is TRBJ2-7, with D possibly matching TRBD1 (5 bases). This CDR3 contains 16 residues. Trimming shortened V by 6 bases and J by 2 bases, and 20 bases separated the two germline ends. Germline V gene data show CDR1 as MNHEY and CDR2 as SMNVEV (reference sequence). The CDR3 sequence is CASRRQGFTFPYEQYF. The CDR3 DNA reads as TGTGCCAGCAGAAGGCAGGGATTCACCTTTCCCTACGAGCAGTACTTC.

The rearrangement joins TRBV27 to TRBJ2-7, with 10 nucleotides matching TRBD2. The CDR3 has 16 amino acids. The germline CDR1 and CDR2 sequences are MNHEY and SMNVEV (reference sequence). After removal of 3 bases from V and 4 bases from J, the junction contained 9 bases not matched to a gene. DNA of the CDR3: TGTGCCAGCAGTTTGATGGTAGCGGGAGGAGTTTACGAGCAGTACTTC. Translated, it gives CASSLMVAGGVYEQYF.

The V gene is TRBV2, the J gene TRBJ2-7; 7 bases agree with TRBD1. The V gene's germline CDR1 is SNHLY and CDR2 FYNNEI. The V and J ends lost 10 bases and 3 bases, in that order; junction bases with no gene match: 6. CDR3 length: 12 residues. CDR3 sequence: CATTGVNYEQYF. The CDR3, as DNA: TGTGCCACCACAGGGGTGAACTACGAGCAGTACTTC.

The chain is built from TRBV29-1 and TRBJ2-1; TRBD1 agrees at 9 bases. The CDR3 covers 13 residues. V gave up 8 bases and J gave up 4 bases; unmatched junction bases: 6. CDR1 is SQVTM, CDR2 ANQGSEA, per germline. Here the CDR3 reads CSSGTGTYNEQFF. DNA for the CDR3: TGCAGCTCCGGGACAGGGACGTACAATGAGCAGTTCTTC.

This sequence joins TRBV7-7 and TRBJ2-2; D perhaps matches TRBD2 (5 bases). The length of the CDR3 is 15 residues. The ends were cut back, 2 bases at V and 2 bases at J, with 9 bases in the middle. Germline values: CDR1 SSHAT, CDR2 FNYEAQ (reference sequence). The CDR3: CASSLRGINTGELFF. The CDR3 DNA reads TGTGCCAGCAGCTTAAGAGGGATCAACACCGGGGAGCTGTTTTTT. Full variable domain (rest looked up from reference TRBV7-7 and TRBJ2-2): GAGVSQSPRYKVTKRGQDVTLRCDPISSHATLYWYQQALGQGPEFLTYFNYEAQPDKSGLPSDRFSAERPEGSISTLTIQRTEQRDSAMYRCASSLRGINTGELFFGEGSRLTVL.

This clonotype was seen a handful of times. The CDR3 sequence is CSARSGRYQPQHF. CDR3 coding DNA: TGCAGTGCTAGGAGCGGGAGATATCAGCCCCAGCATTTT. This sequence joins TRBV20-1 and TRBJ1-5; no definite D call. The CDR3 length is 13 residues. Germline CDR1 DFQATT, CDR2 SNEGSKA (reference sequence). V lost 3 bases and J 5 bases, leaving 11 bases between the germline ends.

The gene calls are TRBV5-6 and TRBJ1-1; no clear D gene. Germline CDR1 and CDR2: SGHDT and YYEEEE. Trimming cost V 3 bases and J 7 bases, with 10 bases left between them. The CDR3 spans 12 residues. CDR3 sequence reads: CASSSADGEAFF. The CDR3 DNA follows: TGTGCCAGCAGCTCCGCAGATGGTGAAGCTTTCTTT.

The chain links TRBV5-1 to TRBJ1-1; 7 nucleotides agree with TRBD1. The junction had 8 bases not matched to a gene; V was cut back by 3 bases and J by 3 bases. The CDR3 contains 15 residues. CDR1 and CDR2 from the germline V gene are SGHRS and YFSETQ. The CDR3 region is CASSWGGQYDTEAFF. CDR3 in DNA: TGCGCCAGCAGCTGGGGGGGACAGTACGACACTGAAGCTTTCTTT.